The entry below describes one T cell receptor (beta chain). Its antigen is not known. This CDR3 has 14 residues. Germline V gene lookup returns CDR1 MGHRA and CDR2 YSYEKL. Deletions cut 6 bases from V and 0 bases from J, with 9 bases between. Synthesis of cDNA was accomplished via 5'RACE employing 10-nucleotide random UMIs. TCRdb processed the 5' RACE reads anew with MiXCR; each CDR3 protein has one entry. The sample lists fewer than 50,000 distinct CDR3 sequences; more than 14% were seen once. The data are from a study of neurological immune-mediated disorders. Study results and caveats: Healthy controls had more TCR clonal expansion than multiple sclerosis, which showed the least, whereas HTLV-1-associated myelopathy showed the most.

Each sorted-subset library came from approximately 940,000 CD4+ or CD8+ T cells. The clonotype was recovered from a woman aged 55-75 years with HTLV-1-associated myelopathy (HAM/TSP). Material for sequencing was CD4+ T cells from blood. The genes are TRBV4-1 and TRBJ2-1, with no clear D. CDR3 coding DNA: TGCGCCAGCAGAAGTGTTAGCTCCTACAATGAGCAGTTCTTC. Its translation is CASRSVSSYNEQFF.